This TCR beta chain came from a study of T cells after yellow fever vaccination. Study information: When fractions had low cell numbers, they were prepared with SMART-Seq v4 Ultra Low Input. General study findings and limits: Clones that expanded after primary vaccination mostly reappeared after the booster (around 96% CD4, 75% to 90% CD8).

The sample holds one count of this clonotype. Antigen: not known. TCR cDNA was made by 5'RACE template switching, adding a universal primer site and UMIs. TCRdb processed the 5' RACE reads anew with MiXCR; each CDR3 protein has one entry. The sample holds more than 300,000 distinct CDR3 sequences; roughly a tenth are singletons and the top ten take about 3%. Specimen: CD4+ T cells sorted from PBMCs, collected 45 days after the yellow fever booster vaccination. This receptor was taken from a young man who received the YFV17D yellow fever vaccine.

In nucleotides, the CDR3 is TGTGCCAGTGCTAGCTATGACTACAATGAGCAGTTCTTC. Translation gives CASASYDYNEQFF. The chain couples TRBV21-1 to TRBJ2-1; the table's D call of TRBD2 was not tested on the DNA. TRBV21-1 is a pseudogene segment. The length of the CDR3 is 13 residues.